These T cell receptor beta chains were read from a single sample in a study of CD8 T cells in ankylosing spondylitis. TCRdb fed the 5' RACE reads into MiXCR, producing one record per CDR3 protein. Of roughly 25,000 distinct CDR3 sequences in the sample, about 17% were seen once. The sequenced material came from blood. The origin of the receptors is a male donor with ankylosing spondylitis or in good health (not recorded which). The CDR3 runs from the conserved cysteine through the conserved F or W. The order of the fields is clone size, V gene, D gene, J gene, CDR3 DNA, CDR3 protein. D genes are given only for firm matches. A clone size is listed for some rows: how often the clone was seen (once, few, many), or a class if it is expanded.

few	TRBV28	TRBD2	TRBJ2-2	TGTGCCAGCAGCACTAGCGGTACCACCGGGGAGCTGTTTTTT	CASSTSGTTGELFF
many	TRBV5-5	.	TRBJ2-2	TGTGCCAGCAGAACAGGGAGGTACACCGGGGAGCTGTTTTTT	CASRTGRYTGELFF
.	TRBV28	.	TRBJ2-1	TGTGCCAGCAGCCGCCCTTTGGCGGAGCAGTTCTTC	CASSRPLAEQFF
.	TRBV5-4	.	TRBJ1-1	TGTGCCAGCAGCTTGATAGGTGCTATGAACACTGAAGCTTTCTTT	CASSLIGAMNTEAFF
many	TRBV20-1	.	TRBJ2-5	TGCAGTGCTAGAGTCGACGAGACCCAGTACTTC	CSARVDETQYF
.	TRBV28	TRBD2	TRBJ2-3	TGTGCCAGCAGTTTAACTACTAGTGGGAGGGCCGCTCTCCAGTATTTT	CASSLTTSGRAALQYF
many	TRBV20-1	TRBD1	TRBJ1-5	TGCAGTGCTAGACAGACAGGGGAAACTTATCAGCCCCAGCATTTT	CSARQTGETYQPQHF
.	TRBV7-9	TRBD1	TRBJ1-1	TGTGCCAGCAACCCTCGGGAGGGGGCCATGAACACTGAAGCTTTCTTT	CASNPREGAMNTEAFF
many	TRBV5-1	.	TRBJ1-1	TGCGCCAGCAGCTTGGAACCGGGGGGGGAGACTGAAGCTTTCTTT	CASSLEPGGETEAFF
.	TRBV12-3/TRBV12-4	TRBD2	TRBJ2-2	TGTGCCAGCAGCCCAGGGACTAGCGGGACGAACACCGGGGAGCTGTTTTTT	CASSPGTSGTNTGELFF
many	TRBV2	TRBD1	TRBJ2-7	TGTGCCAGCAGGGACAGGGGCCAATCCTACGAGCAGTACTTC	CASRDRGQSYEQYF
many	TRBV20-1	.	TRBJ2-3	TGCAGTGCTAGAGCCCGGGACACCTACACAGATACGCAGTATTTT	CSARARDTYTDTQYF
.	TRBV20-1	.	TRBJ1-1	TGCAGTGCTAGATGGAGACTTACAAACACTGAAGCTTTCTTT	CSARWRLTNTEAFF
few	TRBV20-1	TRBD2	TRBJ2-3	TGCAGTGCTCCGGGTCGAGCGGGGGGGACTAGCACAGATACGCAGTATTTT	CSAPGRAGGTSTDTQYF
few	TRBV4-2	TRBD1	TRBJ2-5	TGTGCCAGCAGCCAAGAGCAGGGGGCTGGGACCCAGTACTTC	CASSQEQGAGTQYF
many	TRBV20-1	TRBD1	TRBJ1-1	TGCAGTGCTAGACCGGGACAGCACTTTGAAGCTTTCTTT	CSARPGQHFEAFF
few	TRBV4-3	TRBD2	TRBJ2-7	TGCGCCAGCAGCCAAGATTGGAGCGGGGACTTATACGAGCAGTACTTC	CASSQDWSGDLYEQYF
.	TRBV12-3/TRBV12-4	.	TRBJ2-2	TGTGCCAGCAGTTTAGGAGGAGTTGGCGGGGAGCTGTTTTTT	CASSLGGVGGELFF
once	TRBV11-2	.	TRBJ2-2	TGTGCCAGCAGCCCGTCCGAGTTTGGGGAGCTGTTTTTT	CASSPSEFGELFF
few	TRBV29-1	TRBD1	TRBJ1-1	TGCAGCGTTGAAACGGACAGGGTAGATCAAGCTTTCTTT	CSVETDRVDQAFF
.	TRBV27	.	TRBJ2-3	TGTGCCAGCAGTTTGAACACCGGGGACACAGATACGCAGTATTTT	CASSLNTGDTDTQYF
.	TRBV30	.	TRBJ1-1	TGTGCCTGGACCTTGAGTTGGGGTGGGGCTTTCTTC	CAWTLSWGGAFF
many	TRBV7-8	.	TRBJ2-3	TGTGCCAGCAGCTGGGCCAAGGCCTACGATACGCAGTATTTT	CASSWAKAYDTQYF
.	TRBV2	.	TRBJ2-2	TGTGCCAGCACCCCCTGGTTGGACACCGGGGAGCTGTTTTTT	CASTPWLDTGELFF
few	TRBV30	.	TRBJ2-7	TGTGCCTGGAGTGTAAGGCTAGCTACCTACGAGCAGTACTTC	CAWSVRLATYEQYF
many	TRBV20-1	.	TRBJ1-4	TGCAGTGCTAGCGCGGGGGGAGGAACTAATGAAAAACTGTTTTTT	CSASAGGGTNEKLFF
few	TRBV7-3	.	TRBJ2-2	TGTGCCAGCAGCCCCTTGGTCACCGGGGAGCTGTTTTTT	CASSPLVTGELFF
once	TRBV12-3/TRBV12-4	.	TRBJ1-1	TGTGCCAGCAGTCGGGGGGCTGAAGCTTTCTTT	CASSRGAEAFF
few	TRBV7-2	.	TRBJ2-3	TGTGCCAGCAGCCCTGACTTACCCACGCAGTATTTT	CASSPDLPTQYF
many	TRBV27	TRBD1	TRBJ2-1	TGTGCCAGCAGTTTCCCAGGGGGTTCCTACAATGAGCAGTTCTTC	CASSFPGGSYNEQFF
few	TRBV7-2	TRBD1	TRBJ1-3	TGTGCCAGCAGCTGGACAGGGACCTCTGGAAACACCATATATTTT	CASSWTGTSGNTIYF
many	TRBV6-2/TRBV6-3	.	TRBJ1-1	TGTGCCAGCAGTTACACGGTTGAAGCTTTCTTT	CASSYTVEAFF
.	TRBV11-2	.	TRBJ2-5	TGTGCCAGCAGCCAGGGGCAAGAGACCCAGTACTTC	CASSQGQETQYF
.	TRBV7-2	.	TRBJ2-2	TGTGCCAGCAGCTTAGATCGGGGGCCCGGGGAGCTGTTTTTT	CASSLDRGPGELFF
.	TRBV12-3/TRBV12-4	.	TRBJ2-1	TGTGCCAGCAGTTTTGGCCAGGGCTATGAGCAGTTCTTC	CASSFGQGYEQFF
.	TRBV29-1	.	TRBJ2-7	TGCAGCGTTGAATTGTCCGACGAGCTACCCTACGAGCAGTACTTC	CSVELSDELPYEQYF
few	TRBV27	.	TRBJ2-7	TGTGCCAGCAGTTTCCGGGGCCGGAGCTCCTACGAGCAGTACTTC	CASSFRGRSSYEQYF
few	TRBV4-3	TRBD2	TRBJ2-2	TGCGCCAGCAGAGACGGGGGGAGGAACACCGGGGAGCTGTTTTTT	CASRDGGRNTGELFF
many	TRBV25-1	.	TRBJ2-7	TGTGCCAGCACCCGGACGGGGACTTCCTACGAGCAGTACTTC	CASTRTGTSYEQYF
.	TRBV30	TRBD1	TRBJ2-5	TGTGCCTGGAGTGACAGGGGCCAAGAGACCCAGTACTTC	CAWSDRGQETQYF
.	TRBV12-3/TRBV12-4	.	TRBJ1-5	TGTGCCAGCAGTTTAGGGGCAGGTGGGAAGCCCCAGCATTTT	CASSLGAGGKPQHF
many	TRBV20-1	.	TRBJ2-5	TGCAGTGCTAGGAACTACCAAGAGACCCAGTACTTC	CSARNYQETQYF
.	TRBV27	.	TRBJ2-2	TGTGCCAGCAGTTTAGCCCGGAACACCGGGGAGCTGTTTTTT	CASSLARNTGELFF
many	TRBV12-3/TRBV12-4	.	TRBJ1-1	TGTGCCAGCAGTTTAGCGAAGAACACTGAAGCTTTCTTT	CASSLAKNTEAFF
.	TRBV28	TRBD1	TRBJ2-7	TGTGCCAGCAGTCAAAGGACAGGGTGGGACGAGCAGTACTTC	CASSQRTGWDEQYF
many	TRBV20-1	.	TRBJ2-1	TGCAGTGCTAGCCGGGGACTGGCTCTGAATGAGCAGTTCTTC	CSASRGLALNEQFF
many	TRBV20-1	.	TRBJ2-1	TGCAGTGCTAGAGACTCAGGGAGCTCCTACAATGAGCAGTTCTTC	CSARDSGSSYNEQFF
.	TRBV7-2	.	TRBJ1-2	TGTGCCAGCAGCTTAGCGACTGGGCAGGGCTACACCTTC	CASSLATGQGYTF
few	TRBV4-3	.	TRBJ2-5	TGCGCCAGCAGCCAAGTTGCGACCGGACAAGAGACCCAGTACTTC	CASSQVATGQETQYF
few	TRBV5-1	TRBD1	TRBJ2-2	TGCGCCAGCAGCGCTCCGGGACAGGGGGCGACCGGGGAGCTGTTTTTT	CASSAPGQGATGELFF
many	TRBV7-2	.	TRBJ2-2	TGTGCCAGCAGCGCACGACCGCGATCCACCGGGGAGCTGTTTTTT	CASSARPRSTGELFF
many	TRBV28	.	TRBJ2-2	TGTGCCAGTTCTCTAAACACCGGGGAGCTGTTTTTT	CASSLNTGELFF
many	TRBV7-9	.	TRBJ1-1	TGTGCCAGCAGCCCCGGGAGATGGAGCACTGAAGCTTTCTTT	CASSPGRWSTEAFF